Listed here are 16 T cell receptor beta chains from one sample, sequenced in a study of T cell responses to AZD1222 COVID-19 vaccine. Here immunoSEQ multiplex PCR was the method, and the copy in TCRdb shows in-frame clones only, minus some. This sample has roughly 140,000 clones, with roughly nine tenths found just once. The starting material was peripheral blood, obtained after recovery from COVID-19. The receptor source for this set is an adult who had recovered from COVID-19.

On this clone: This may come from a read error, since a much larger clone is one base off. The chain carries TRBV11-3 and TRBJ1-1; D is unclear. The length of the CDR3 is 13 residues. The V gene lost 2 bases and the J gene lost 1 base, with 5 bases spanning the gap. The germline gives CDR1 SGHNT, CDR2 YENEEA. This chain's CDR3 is CASSLRGNTEAFF. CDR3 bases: TGTGCCAGCAGCTTACGGGGGAACACTGAAGCTTTCTTT.

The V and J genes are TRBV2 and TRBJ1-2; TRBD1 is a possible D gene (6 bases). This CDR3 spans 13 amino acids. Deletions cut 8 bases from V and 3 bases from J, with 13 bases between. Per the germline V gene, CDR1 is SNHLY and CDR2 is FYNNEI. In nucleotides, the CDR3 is TGTGCCAGCCGGGACACCTCGTACTATGGCTACACCTTC. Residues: CASRDTSYYGYTF. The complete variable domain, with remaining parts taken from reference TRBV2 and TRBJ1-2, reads EPEVTQTPSHQVTQMGQEVILRCVPISNHLYFYWYRQILGQKVEFLVSFYNNEISEKSEIFDDQFSVERPDGSNFTLKIRSTKLEDSAMYFCASRDTSYYGYTFGSGTRLTVV.

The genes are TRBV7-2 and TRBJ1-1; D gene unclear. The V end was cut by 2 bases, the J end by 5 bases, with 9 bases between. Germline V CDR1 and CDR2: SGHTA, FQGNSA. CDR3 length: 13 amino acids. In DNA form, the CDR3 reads TGTGCCAGCAGCTTATCCCCAAAAACTGAAGCTTTCTTT. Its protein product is CASSLSPKTEAFF.

CDR3 nucleotides: TGTGCCAGCAGTGAAGCGCTTCGCGGGGACTATGGCTACACCTTC. Protein sequence: CASSEALRGDYGYTF. The V call is TRBV6-1, the J call TRBJ1-2; D gene ambiguous. The germline gives CDR1 MNHNS, CDR2 SASEGT. This CDR3 has 15 residues. The V gene lost 0 bases and the J gene lost 3 bases, with 11 bases spanning the gap.

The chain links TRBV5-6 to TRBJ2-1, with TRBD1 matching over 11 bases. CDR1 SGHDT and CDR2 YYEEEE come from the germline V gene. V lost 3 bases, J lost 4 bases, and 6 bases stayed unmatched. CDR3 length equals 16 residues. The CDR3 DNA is TGTGCCAGCAGCTCTACCGGGACAGGGGGTTACAATGAGCAGTTCTTC. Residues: CASSSTGTGGYNEQFF.

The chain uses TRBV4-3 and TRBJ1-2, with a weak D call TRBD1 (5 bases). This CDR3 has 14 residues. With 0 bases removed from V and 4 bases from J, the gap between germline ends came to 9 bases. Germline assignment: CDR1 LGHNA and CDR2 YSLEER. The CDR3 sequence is CASSQEVGGYGYTF. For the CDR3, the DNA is TGCGCCAGCAGCCAAGAAGTGGGGGGCTATGGCTACACCTTC.

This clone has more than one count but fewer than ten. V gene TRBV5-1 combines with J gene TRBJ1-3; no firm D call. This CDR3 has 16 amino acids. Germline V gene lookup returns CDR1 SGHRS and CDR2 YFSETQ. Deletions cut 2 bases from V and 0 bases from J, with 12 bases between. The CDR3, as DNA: TGCGCCAGCAGCTTCTCGTTCCCAGGCTCTGGAAACACCATATATTTT. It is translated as CASSFSFPGSGNTIYF.

The CDR3 DNA reads as TGTGCCAGCAGCCAAGTAGTCAGGGGAGACACAGATACGCAGTATTTT. It specifies CASSQVVRGDTDTQYF. The chain recombines TRBV4-2 with TRBJ2-3; possible D gene TRBD1, 6 bases. The V end lost 1 base, the J end lost 2 bases, and 13 bases lay between the germline ends. CDR1 and CDR2 (germline): LGHNA, YNFKEQ. The CDR3 has 16 amino acids.

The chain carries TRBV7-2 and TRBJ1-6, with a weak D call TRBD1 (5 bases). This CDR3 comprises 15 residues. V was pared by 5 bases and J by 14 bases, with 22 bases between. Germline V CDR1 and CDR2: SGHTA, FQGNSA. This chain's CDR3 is CASSPIMSRGETLHF. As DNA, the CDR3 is TGTGCCAGCAGCCCCATTATGAGTCGGGGGGAGACCCTCCACTTT.

The CDR3: CASSGGQYLNTEAFF. In nucleotides, the CDR3 is TGTGCCAGCAGCGGGGGACAGTACCTGAACACTGAAGCTTTCTTT. V is TRBV9 and J is TRBJ1-1, with 7 bases lining up with TRBD1. CDR3 length: 15 residues. Trimming removed 3 bases from V and 0 bases from J; junction bases left unmatched: 5. Germline CDR1 SGDLS, CDR2 YYNGEE.

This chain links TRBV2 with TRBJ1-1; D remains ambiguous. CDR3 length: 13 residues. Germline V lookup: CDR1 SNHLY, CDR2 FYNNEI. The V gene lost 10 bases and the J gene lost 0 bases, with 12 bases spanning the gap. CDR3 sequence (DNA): TGTGCCACTCGACGGGAGGTGAACACTGAAGCTTTCTTT. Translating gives CATRREVNTEAFF.

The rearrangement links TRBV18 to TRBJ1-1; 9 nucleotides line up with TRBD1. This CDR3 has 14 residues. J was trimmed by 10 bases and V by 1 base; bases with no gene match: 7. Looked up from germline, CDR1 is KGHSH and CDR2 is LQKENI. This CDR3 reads CASSPQGQGILAFF. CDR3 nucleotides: TGTGCCAGCTCACCACAGGGACAGGGAATATTAGCTTTCTTT.

In nucleotides, the CDR3 is TGTGCCAGCAGCTTAGATGGCGGGAGAGTCAGAGATACGCAGTATTTT. Amino acids: CASSLDGGRVRDTQYF. The chain couples TRBV7-2 to TRBJ2-3, with TRBD2 identical over 7 bases. Germline values: CDR1 SGHTA, CDR2 FQGNSA. The CDR3 consists of 16 residues. V shed 1 base, J shed 5 bases, and the junction held 9 bases outside the gene matches.

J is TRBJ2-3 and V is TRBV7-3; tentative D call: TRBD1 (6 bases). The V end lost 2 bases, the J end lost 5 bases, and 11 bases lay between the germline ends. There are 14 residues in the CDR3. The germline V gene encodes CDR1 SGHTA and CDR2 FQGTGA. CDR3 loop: CASSLDRRGDTQYF. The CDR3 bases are TGTGCCAGCAGCTTAGACAGGAGAGGAGATACGCAGTATTTT.

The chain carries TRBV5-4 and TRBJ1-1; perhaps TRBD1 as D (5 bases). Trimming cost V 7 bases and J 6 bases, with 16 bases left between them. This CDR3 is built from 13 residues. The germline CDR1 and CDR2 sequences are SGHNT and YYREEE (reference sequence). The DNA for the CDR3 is TGTGCCAGCCGGCTGGGGGGGAAGTCTGAAGCTTTCTTT. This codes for CASRLGGKSEAFF.

The CDR3: CASRTGSYEQYF. In DNA, the CDR3 is TGTGCCAGCCGGACGGGTTCCTACGAGCAGTACTTC. This rearrangement joins TRBV10-3 to TRBJ2-7; D gene unclear. With 10 bases removed from V and 1 base from J, the gap between germline ends came to 11 bases. The length of the CDR3 is 12 residues. Germline CDR1 is ENHRY and CDR2 is SYGVKD.